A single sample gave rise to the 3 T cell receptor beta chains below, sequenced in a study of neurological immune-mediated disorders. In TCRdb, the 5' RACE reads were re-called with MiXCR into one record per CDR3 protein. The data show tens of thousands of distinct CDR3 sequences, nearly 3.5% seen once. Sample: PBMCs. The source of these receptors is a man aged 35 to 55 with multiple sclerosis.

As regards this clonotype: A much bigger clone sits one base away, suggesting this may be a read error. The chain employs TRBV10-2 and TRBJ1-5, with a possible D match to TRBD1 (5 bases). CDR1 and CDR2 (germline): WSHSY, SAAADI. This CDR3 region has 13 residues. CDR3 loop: CASSGGGRQPQNF. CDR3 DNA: TGCGCCAGCAGTGGGGGCGGGCGGCAGCCCCAGAATTTT.

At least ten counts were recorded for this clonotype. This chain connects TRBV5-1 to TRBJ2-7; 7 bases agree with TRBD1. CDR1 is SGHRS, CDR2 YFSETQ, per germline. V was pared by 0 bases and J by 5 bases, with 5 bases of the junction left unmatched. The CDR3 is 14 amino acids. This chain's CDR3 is CASSLEDRNNEQYF. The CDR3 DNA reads TGCGCCAGCAGCTTGGAGGACAGGAACAACGAGCAGTACTTC.

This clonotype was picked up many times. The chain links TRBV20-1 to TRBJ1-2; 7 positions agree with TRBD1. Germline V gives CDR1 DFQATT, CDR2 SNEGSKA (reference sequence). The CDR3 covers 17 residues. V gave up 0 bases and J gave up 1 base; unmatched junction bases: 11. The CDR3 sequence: CSARDEGGTDHNYGYTF. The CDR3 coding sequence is TGCAGTGCTAGAGATGAGGGAGGGACAGACCATAACTATGGCTACACCTTC.